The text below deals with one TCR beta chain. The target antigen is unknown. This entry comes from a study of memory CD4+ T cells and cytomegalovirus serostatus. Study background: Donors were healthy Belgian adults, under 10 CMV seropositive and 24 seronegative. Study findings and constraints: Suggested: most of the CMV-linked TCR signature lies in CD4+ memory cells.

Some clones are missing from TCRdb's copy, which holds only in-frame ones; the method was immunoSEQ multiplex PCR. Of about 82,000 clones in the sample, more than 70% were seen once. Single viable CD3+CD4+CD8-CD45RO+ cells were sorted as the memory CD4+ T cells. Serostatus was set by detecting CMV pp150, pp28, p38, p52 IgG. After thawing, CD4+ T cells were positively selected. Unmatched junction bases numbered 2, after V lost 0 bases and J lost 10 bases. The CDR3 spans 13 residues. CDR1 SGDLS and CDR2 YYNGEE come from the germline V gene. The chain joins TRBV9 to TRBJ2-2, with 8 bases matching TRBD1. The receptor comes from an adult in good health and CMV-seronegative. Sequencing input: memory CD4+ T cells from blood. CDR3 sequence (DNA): TGTGCCAGCAGCGTAGGGACAGGGTCGGAGCTGTTTTTT. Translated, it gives CASSVGTGSELFF.